These T cell receptor beta chains were read from a single sample in a study of spatial heterogeneity in lung cancer. Using its own MiXCR run on the 5' RACE reads, TCRdb lists one record per CDR3 protein. The table has under 100,000 distinct CDR3 sequences, roughly 10% seen once. Material: PBMCs, obtained at surgery. These receptors were taken from a male donor with early-stage non-small cell lung cancer. The CDR3 runs from the conserved cysteine through the conserved F or W. A D gene is named only where the DNA matches it firmly. Some rows mark clone size as missing; the rest say once, few, many or name a class of expanded clone.

>TRBJ2-1|-|TRBV18|-
TGTGCCAGCCAACCGGCAGGAGCGCCCAATGAGCAGTTCTTC
CASQPAGAPNEQFF
>TRBJ2-5|-|TRBV9|-
TGTGCCAGCAGTCCCGGACAGATCCAAGAGACCCAGTACTTC
CASSPGQIQETQYF
>TRBJ2-7|-|TRBV20-1|once
TGCAGTGCTAGTGGATTAAAGGTCGAGCAGTACTTC
CSASGLKVEQYF
>TRBJ2-2|-|TRBV7-3|few
TGTGCCAGCAGCTTCCTCGCGGGGAACACCGGGGAGCTGTTTTTT
CASSFLAGNTGELFF
>TRBJ2-5|-|TRBV20-1|few
TGCAGTGGGGTGGAAGGGGCTGAAGAGACCCAGTACTTC
CSGVEGAEETQYF
>TRBJ2-7|-|TRBV7-9|many
TGTGCCAGCAGCGTTAGCTCCTACGAGCAGTACTTC
CASSVSSYEQYF
>TRBJ2-7|-|TRBV5-4|many
TGTGCCAGCAGACGAGGCCTCGAGGACGTCGGAGAGCAGTACTTC
CASRRGLEDVGEQYF
>TRBJ1-1|-|TRBV9|many
TGTGCCAGCAGCGTAGGGGGCCACACTGAAGCTTTCTTT
CASSVGGHTEAFF
>TRBJ2-6|TRBD1|TRBV28|few
TGTGCCAGCAGTCCCGGACAGGGAGTATTTGGGGCCAACGTCCTGACTTTC
CASSPGQGVFGANVLTF
>TRBJ1-1|-|TRBV10-3|many
TGTGCCATCAGTGAATTGGGGGCCCGGGCTGAAGCTTTCTTT
CAISELGARAEAFF
>TRBJ1-6|-|TRBV6-5|-
TGTGCCAGCAGTTACTCGATAGCCGGTAGCTCCTATAATTCACCCCTCCACTTT
CASSYSIAGSSYNSPLHF
>TRBJ1-1|-|TRBV14|-
TGTGCCAGCGGGGAACAGGGAGAGACTGAAGCTTTCTTT
CASGEQGETEAFF
>TRBJ2-3|-|TRBV6-2/TRBV6-3|few
TGTGCCAGCAGTATAGACCCAGATACGCAGTATTTT
CASSIDPDTQYF
>TRBJ2-1|-|TRBV6-5|many
TGTGCCAGCAGATCTCGTCCCTCCTACAATGAGCAGTTCTTC
CASRSRPSYNEQFF
>TRBJ1-6|TRBD1|TRBV20-1|many
TGCAGTGCTAGATTACCGGGACAGGGAGGTTCACCCCTCCACTTT
CSARLPGQGGSPLHF
>TRBJ1-2|-|TRBV29-1|-
TGCAGCGTCACTGATAGACAGCCTCCTAACTATGGCTACACCTTC
CSVTDRQPPNYGYTF